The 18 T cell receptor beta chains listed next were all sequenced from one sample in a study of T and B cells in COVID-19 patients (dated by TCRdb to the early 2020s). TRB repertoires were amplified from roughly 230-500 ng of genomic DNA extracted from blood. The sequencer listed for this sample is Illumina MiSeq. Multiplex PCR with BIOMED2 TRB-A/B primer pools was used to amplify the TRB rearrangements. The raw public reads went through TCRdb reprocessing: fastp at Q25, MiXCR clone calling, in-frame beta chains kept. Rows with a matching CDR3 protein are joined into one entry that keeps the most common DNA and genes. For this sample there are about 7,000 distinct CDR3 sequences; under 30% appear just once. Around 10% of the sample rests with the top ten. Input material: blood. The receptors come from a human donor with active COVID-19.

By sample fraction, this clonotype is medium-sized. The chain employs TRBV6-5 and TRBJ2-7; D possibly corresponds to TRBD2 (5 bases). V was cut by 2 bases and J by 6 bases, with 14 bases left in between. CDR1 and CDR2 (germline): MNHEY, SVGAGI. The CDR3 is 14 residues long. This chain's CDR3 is CASSYGRETSEQYF. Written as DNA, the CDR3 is TGTGCCAGCAGTTACGGGAGAGAGACCTCCGAGCAGTACTTC.

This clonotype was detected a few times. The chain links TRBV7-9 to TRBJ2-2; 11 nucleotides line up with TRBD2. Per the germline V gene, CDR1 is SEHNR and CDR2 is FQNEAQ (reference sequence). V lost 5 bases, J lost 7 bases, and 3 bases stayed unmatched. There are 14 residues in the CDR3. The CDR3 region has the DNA TGTGCCAGCAGCGTTGGACTAGCGGGCGGGGAGCTGTTTTTT. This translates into CASSVGLAGGELFF.

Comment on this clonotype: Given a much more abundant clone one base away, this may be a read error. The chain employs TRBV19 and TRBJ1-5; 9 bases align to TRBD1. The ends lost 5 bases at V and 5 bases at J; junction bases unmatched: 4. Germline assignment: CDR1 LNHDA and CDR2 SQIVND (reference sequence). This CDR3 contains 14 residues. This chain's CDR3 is CASSPDRGDQPQHF. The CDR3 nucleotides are TGTGCCAGTAGTCCGGACAGGGGAGATCAGCCCCAGCATTTT.

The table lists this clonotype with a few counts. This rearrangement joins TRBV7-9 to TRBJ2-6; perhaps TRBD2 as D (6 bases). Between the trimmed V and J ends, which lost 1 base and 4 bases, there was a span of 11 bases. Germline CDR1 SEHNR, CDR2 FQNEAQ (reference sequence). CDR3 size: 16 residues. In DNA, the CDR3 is TGTGCCAGCAGCTTAGATCCGGGGGTGGGGGCCAACGTCCTGACTTTC. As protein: CASSLDPGVGANVLTF. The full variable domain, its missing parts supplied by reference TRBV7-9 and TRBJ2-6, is DTGVSQNPRHKITKRGQNVTFRCDPISEHNRLYWYRQTLGQGPEFLTYFQNEAQLEKSRLLSDRFSAERPKGSFSTLEIQRTEQGDSAMYLCASSLDPGVGANVLTFGAGSRLTVL.

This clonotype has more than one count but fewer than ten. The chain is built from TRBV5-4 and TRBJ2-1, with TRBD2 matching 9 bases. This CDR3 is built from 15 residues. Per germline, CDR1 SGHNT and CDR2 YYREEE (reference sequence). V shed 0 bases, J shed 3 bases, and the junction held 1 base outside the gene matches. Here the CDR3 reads CASSLGREGYNEQFF. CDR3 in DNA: TGTGCCAGCAGCTTGGGGCGGGAGGGCTACAATGAGCAGTTCTTC.

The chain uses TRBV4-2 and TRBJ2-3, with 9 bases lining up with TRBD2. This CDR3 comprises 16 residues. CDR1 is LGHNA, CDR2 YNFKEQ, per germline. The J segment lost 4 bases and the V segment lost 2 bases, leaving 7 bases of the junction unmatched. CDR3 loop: CASSQPAGGGADTQYF. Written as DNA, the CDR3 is TGTGCCAGCAGCCAACCTGCGGGAGGGGGCGCAGATACGCAGTATTTT.

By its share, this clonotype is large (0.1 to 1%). CDR3 region: CASRGTGNTGELFF. For the CDR3, the DNA is TGTGCCAGTAGGGGGACAGGGAACACCGGGGAGCTGTTTTTT. The rearrangement joins TRBV19 to TRBJ2-2; 8 nucleotides match TRBD1. CDR1 LNHDA and CDR2 SQIVND come from the germline V gene (reference sequence). The CDR3 loop spans 14 amino acids. V shed 6 bases and J 1 base; nucleotides not matched to a gene: 1.

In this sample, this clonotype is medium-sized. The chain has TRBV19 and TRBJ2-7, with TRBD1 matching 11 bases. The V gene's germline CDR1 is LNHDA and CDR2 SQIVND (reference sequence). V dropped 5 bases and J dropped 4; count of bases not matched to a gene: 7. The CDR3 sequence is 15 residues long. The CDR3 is CASSSRTGGAYEQYF. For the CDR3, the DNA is TGTGCCAGTAGTTCCCGGACAGGGGGCGCGTACGAGCAGTACTTC.

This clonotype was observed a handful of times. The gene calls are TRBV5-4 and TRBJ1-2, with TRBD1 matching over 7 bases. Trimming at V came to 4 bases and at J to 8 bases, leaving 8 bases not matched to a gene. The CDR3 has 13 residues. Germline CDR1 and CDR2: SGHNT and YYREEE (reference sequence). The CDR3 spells CASSPGQDRGYTF. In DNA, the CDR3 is TGTGCCAGCAGCCCTGGACAGGACCGAGGCTACACCTTC.

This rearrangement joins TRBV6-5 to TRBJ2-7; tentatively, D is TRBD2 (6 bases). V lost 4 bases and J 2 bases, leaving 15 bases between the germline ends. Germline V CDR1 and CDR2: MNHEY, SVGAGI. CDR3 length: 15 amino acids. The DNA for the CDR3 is TGTGCCAGCAGTTCCCATCGGAGGGGACCCTACGAGCAGTACTTC. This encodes CASSSHRRGPYEQYF.

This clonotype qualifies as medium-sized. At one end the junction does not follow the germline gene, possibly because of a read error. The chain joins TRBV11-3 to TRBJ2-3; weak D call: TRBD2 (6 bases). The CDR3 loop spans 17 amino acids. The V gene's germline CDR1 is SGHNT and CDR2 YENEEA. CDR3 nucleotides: TGTGCCAGCACCTTAGCCGGGGGACTTTCTAGCACAGATACGCAGTATTTT. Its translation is CASTLAGGLSSTDTQYF.

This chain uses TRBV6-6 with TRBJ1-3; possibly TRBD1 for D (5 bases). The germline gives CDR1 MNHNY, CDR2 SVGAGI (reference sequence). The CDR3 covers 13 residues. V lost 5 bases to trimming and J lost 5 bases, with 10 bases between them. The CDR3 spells CASSVDSRNTIYF. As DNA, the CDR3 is TGTGCCAGCAGTGTTGACAGCAGAAACACCATATATTTT.

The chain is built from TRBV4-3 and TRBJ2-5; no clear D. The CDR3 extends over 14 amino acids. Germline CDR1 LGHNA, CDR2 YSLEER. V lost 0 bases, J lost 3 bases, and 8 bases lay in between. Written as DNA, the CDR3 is TGCGCCAGCAGCCAAGACACCTCCAAAGAGACCCAGTACTTC. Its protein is CASSQDTSKETQYF.

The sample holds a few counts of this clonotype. The DNA for the CDR3 is TGCAGCGTTGAATTTGCGGGACTAGCGGGAGAATATGAGCAGTTCTTC. Translating it yields CSVEFAGLAGEYEQFF. This chain links TRBV29-1 with TRBJ2-1, with 14 bases lining up with TRBD2. Germline values: CDR1 SQVTM, CDR2 ANQGSEA. V lost 2 bases, J lost 8 bases, and 8 bases stayed unmatched. The CDR3 has 16 amino acids.

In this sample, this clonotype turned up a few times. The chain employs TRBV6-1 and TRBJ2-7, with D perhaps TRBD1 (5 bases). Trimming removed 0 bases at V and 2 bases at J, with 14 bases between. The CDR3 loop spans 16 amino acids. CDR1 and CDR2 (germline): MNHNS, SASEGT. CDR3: CASSEALRGAPYEQYF. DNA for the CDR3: TGTGCCAGCAGTGAAGCGCTTCGTGGGGCCCCCTACGAGCAGTACTTC.

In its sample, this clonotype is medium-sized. CDR3 in DNA: TGTGCCAGCAGTTTATCCGCGTTGGGTGAAAAACTGTTTTTT. As protein: CASSLSALGEKLFF. This sequence joins TRBV27 and TRBJ1-4; D not resolved. From germline, CDR1 is MNHEY and CDR2 SMNVEV (reference sequence). Trimming left V 0 bases short and J 7 bases short, with 9 bases between. The length of the CDR3 is 14 residues.

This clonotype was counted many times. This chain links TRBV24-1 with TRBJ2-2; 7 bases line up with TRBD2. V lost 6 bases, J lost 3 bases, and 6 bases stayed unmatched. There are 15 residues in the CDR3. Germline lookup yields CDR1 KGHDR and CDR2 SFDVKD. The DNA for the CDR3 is TGTGCCACCAGTAGGGAGGGCATCGACACCGGGGAGCTGTTTTTT. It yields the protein CATSREGIDTGELFF.

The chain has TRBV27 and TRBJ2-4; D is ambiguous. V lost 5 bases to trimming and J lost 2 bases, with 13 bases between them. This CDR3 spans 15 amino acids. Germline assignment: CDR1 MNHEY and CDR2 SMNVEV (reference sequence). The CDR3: CASSPFSRTKNIQYF. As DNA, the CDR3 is TGTGCCAGCAGTCCGTTCTCCCGAACCAAAAACATTCAGTACTTC.